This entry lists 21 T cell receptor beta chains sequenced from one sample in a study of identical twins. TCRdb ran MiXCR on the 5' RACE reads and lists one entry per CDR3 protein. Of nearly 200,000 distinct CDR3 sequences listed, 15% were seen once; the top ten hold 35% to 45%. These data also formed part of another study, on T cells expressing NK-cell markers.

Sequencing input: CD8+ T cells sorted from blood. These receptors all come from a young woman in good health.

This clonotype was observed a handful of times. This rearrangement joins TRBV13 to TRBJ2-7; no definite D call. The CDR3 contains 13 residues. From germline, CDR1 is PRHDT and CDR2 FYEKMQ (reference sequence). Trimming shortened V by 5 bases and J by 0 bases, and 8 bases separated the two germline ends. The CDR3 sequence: CASSGKTSYEQYF. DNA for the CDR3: TGTGCCAGCAGCGGCAAGACCTCCTACGAGCAGTACTTC.

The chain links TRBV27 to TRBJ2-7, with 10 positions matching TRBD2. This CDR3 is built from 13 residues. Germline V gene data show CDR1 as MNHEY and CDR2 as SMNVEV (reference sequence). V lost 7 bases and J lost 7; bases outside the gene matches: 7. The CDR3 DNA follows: TGTGCCAGCAAGGGGCTAGCGGGAGTTGAGCAGTACTTC. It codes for CASKGLAGVEQYF.

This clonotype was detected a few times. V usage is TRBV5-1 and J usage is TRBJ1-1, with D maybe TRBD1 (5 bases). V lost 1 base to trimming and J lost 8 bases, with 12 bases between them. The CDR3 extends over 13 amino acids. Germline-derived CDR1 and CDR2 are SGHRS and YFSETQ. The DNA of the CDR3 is TGCGCCAGCAGCTTGAAAGTGGGACGGGAAGCTTTCTTT. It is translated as CASSLKVGREAFF.

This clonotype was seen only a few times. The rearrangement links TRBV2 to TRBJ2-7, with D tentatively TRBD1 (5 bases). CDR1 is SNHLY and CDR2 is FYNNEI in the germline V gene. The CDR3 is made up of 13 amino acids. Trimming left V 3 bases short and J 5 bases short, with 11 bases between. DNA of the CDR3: TGTGCCAGCAGTGATTCAGGGCTCCACGAGCAGTACTTC. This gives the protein CASSDSGLHEQYF.

The CDR3 DNA sequence: TGTGCCAGCAGTCCATGGGGGTCGAGGGAGACCCAGTACTTC. Translation gives CASSPWGSRETQYF. V is TRBV27 and J is TRBJ2-5, with D perhaps given as TRBD1 or TRBD2 (5 bases each). The V end was cut by 5 bases, the J end by 5 bases, with 15 bases between. The CDR3 sequence is 14 residues long. Germline V gives CDR1 MNHEY, CDR2 SMNVEV (reference sequence).

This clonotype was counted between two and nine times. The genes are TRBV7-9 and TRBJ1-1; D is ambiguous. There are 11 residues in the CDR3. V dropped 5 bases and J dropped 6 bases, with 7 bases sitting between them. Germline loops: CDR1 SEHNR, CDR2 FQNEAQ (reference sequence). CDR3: CASSPTAEAFF. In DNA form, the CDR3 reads TGTGCCAGCAGCCCGACGGCTGAAGCTTTCTTT.

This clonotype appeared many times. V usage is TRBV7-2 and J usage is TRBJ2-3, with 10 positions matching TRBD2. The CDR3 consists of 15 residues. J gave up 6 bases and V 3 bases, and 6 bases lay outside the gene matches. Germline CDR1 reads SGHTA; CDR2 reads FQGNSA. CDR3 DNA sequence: TGTGCCAGCAGCTTCAAACTAGCGGGAATTGATACGCAGTATTTT. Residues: CASSFKLAGIDTQYF. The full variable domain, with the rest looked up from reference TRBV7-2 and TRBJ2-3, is GAGVSQSPSNKVTEKGKDVELRCDPISGHTALYWYRQSLGQGLEFLIYFQGNSAPDKSGLPSDRFSAERTGGSVSTLTIQRTQQEDSAVYLCASSFKLAGIDTQYFGPGTRLTVL.

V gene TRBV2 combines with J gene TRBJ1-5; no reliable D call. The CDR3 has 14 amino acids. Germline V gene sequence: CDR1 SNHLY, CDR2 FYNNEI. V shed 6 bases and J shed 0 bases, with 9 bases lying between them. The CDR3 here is CASSTLHSNQPQHF. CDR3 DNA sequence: TGTGCCAGCAGCACGCTACATAGCAATCAGCCCCAGCATTTT.

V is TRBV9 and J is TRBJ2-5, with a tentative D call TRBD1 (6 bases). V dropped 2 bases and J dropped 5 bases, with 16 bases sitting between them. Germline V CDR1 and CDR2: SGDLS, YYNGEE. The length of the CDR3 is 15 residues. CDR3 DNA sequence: TGTGCCAGCAGCGTCTTAAGGGGGACCATGGAGACCCAGTACTTC. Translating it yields CASSVLRGTMETQYF. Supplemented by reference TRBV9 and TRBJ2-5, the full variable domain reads DSGVTQTPKHLITATGQRVTLRCSPRSGDLSVYWYQQSLDQGLQFLIQYYNGEERAKGNILERFSAQQFPDLHSELNLSSLELGDSALYFCASSVLRGTMETQYFGPGTRLLVL.

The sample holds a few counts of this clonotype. The CDR3 DNA follows: TGTGCCAGCAGCCGGACCGATCAGCCCCAGCATTTT. It is translated as CASSRTDQPQHF. The chain couples TRBV5-6 to TRBJ1-5; no clear D gene. This CDR3 has 12 residues. Per the germline V gene, CDR1 is SGHDT and CDR2 is YYEEEE. V lost 4 bases to trimming and J lost 5 bases, with 7 bases between them.

CDR3 sequence (DNA): TGTGCCAGCAGTTTAGGGGTAGCAAAAGCTTTCTTT. Translating gives CASSLGVAKAFF. The V gene is TRBV12-3 or TRBV12-4, the J gene TRBJ1-1; D gene ambiguous. With 1 base removed from V and 9 bases from J, the gap between germline ends came to 9 bases. The CDR3 loop spans 12 amino acids.

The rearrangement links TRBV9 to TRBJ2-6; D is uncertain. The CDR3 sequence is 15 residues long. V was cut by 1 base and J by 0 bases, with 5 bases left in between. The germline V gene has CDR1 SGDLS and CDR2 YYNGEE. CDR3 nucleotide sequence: TGTGCCAGCAGCGTACAGTACTCTGGGGCCAACGTCCTGACTTTC. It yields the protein CASSVQYSGANVLTF.

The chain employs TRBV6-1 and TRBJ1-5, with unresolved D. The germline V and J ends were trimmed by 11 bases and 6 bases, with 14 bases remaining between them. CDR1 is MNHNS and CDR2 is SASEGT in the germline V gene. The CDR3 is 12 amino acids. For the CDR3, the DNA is TGTGCCGGAAACACCGGTTCTCAGCCCCAGCATTTT. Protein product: CAGNTGSQPQHF.

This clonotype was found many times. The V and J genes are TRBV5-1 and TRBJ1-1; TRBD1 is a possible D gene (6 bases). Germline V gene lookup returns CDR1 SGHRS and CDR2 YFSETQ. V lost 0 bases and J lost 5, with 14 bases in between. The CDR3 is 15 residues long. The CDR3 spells CASSLAEGGDTEAFF. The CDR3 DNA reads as TGCGCCAGCAGCTTGGCTGAGGGGGGGGATACTGAAGCTTTCTTT.

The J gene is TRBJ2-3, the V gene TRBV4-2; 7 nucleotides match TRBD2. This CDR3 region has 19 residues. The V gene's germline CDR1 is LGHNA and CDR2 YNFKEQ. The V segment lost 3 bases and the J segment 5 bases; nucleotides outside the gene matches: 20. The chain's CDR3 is CASSHEIRLTGGAGDTQYF. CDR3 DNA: TGTGCCAGCAGCCACGAAATCCGTCTAACGGGGGGAGCAGGAGATACGCAGTATTTT.

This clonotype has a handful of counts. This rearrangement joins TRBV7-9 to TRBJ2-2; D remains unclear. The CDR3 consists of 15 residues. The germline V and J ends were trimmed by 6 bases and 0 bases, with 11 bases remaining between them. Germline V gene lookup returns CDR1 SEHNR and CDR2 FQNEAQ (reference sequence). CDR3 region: CASSSTFSNTGELFF. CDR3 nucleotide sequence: TGTGCCAGCAGTTCGACTTTCTCGAACACCGGGGAGCTGTTTTTT.

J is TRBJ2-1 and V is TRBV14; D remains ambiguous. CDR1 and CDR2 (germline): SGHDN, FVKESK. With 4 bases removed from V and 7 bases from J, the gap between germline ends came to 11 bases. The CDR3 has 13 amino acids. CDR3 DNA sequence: TGTGCCAGCAGCCCCCCAGAGGTGAATGAGCAGTTCTTC. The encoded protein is CASSPPEVNEQFF.

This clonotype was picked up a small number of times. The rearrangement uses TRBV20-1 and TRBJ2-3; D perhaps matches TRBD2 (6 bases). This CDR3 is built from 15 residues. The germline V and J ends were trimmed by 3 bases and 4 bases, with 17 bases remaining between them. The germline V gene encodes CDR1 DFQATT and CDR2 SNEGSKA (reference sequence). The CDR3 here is CSARAKLRRADTQYF. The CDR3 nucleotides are TGCAGTGCTAGGGCCAAGCTGAGGAGGGCAGATACGCAGTATTTT.

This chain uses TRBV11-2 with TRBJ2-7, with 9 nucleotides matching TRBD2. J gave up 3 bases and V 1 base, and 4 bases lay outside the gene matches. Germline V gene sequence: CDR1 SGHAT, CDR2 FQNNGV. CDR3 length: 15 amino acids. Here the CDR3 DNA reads TGTGCCAGCAGCTTAGGTACTAGCGGGTACTACGAGCAGTACTTC. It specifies CASSLGTSGYYEQYF.

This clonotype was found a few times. DNA for the CDR3: TGTGCCACCAGCAAGGGACTAGGGGAGGAGACCCAGTACTTC. This translates into CATSKGLGEETQYF. The chain employs TRBV15 and TRBJ2-5, with 8 bases that match TRBD2. Germline V lookup: CDR1 LNHNV, CDR2 YYDKDF (reference sequence). V lost 4 bases and J lost 5; bases outside the gene matches: 6. The CDR3 spans 14 residues.

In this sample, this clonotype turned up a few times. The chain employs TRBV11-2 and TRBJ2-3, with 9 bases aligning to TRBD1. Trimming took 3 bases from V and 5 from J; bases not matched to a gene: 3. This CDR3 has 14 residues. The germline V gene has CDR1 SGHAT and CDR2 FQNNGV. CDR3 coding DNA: TGTGCCAGCAGCTTGGGGACAGGGAGAGATACGCAGTATTTT. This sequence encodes CASSLGTGRDTQYF.